This TCR beta chain was documented in a study of T cells expressing NK-cell markers. TCRdb re-called the 5' RACE reads, yielding one record per CDR3 amino acid sequence without DNA. Found here are 550,000 to 600,000 distinct CDR3 sequences; the top ten clones hold roughly 3.5%. Germline CDR1 is SEHNR and CDR2 is FQNEAQ (reference sequence). This CDR3 contains 15 residues. This clonotype originated in a man younger than 35 in good health. The rearrangement joins TRBV7-9 to TRBJ1-4; the TRBD1 assignment by TCRdb is unverifiable without DNA. What was sequenced was blood T cells: a sorted CD56 or NKG2C T cell subset, CD4+ or CD8+ T cells, or bulk PBMC T cells (not recorded which). CDR3 sequence: CASSLGGQGNEKLFF.